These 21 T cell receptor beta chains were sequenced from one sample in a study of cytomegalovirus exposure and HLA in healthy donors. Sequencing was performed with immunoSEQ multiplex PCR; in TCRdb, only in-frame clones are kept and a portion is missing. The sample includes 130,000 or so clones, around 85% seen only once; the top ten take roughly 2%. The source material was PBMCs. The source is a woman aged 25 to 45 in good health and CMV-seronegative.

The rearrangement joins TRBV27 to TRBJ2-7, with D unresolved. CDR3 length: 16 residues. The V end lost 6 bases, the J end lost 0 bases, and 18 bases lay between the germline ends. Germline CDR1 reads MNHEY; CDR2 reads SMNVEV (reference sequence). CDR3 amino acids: CASSRTGSLSSYEQYF. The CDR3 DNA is TGTGCCAGCAGCCGAACCGGGTCCCTAAGCTCCTACGAGCAGTACTTC.

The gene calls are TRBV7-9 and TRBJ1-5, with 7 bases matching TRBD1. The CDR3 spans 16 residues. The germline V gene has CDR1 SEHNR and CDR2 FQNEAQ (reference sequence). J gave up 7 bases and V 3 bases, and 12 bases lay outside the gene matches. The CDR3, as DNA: TGTGCCAGCAGCTTCTCGACAGGGAGCTTCGGGCAGCCCCAGCATTTT. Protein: CASSFSTGSFGQPQHF.

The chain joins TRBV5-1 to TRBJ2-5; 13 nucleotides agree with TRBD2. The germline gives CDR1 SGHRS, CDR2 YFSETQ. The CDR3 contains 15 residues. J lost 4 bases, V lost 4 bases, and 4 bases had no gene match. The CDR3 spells CASSPGTSGAETQYF. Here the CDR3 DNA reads TGCGCCAGCAGCCCCGGGACTAGCGGGGCAGAGACCCAGTACTTC.

The CDR3 loop reads CASSVERPGGNTIYF. For the CDR3, the DNA is TGTGCCAGCAGCGTGGAGAGGCCGGGAGGAAACACCATATATTTT. This chain uses TRBV6-1 with TRBJ1-3; D not certain. V was clipped by 6 bases and J by 4 bases, with 16 bases between them. Germline CDR1 MNHNS, CDR2 SASEGT. The CDR3 consists of 15 residues.

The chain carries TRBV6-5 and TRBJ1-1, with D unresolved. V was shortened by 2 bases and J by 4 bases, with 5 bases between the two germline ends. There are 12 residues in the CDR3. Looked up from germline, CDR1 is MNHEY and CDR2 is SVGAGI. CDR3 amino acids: CASSYLGTEAFF. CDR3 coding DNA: TGTGCCAGCAGTTACCTCGGCACTGAAGCTTTCTTT.

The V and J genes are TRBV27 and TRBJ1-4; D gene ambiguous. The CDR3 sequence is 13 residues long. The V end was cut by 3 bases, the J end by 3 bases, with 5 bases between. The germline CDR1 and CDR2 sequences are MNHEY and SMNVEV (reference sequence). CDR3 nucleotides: TGTGCCAGCAGTTTTCGGTCTAATGAAAAACTGTTTTTT. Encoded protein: CASSFRSNEKLFF.

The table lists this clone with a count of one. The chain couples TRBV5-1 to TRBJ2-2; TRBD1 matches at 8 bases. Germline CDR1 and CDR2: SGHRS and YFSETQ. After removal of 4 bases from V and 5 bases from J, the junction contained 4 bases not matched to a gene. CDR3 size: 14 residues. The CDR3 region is CASSTGQGTGELFF. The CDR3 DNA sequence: TGCGCCAGCAGCACTGGACAGGGAACCGGGGAGCTGTTTTTT. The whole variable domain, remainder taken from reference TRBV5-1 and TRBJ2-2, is KAGVTQTPRYLIKTRGQQVTLSCSPISGHRSVSWYQQTPGQGLQFLFEYFSETQRNKGNFPGRFSGRQFSNSRSEMNVSTLELGDSALYLCASSTGQGTGELFFGEGSRLTVL.

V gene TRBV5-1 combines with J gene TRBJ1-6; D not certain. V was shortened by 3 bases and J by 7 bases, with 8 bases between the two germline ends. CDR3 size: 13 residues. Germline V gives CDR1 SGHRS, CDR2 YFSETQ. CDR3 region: CASSSGDNSPLHF. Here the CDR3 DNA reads TGCGCCAGCAGCTCTGGAGACAATTCACCCCTCCACTTT.

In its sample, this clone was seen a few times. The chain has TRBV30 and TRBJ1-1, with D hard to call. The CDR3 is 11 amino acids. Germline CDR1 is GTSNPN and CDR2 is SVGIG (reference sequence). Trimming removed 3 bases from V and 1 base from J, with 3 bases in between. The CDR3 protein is CAWRANTEAFF. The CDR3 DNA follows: TGTGCCTGGAGAGCGAACACTGAAGCTTTCTTT.

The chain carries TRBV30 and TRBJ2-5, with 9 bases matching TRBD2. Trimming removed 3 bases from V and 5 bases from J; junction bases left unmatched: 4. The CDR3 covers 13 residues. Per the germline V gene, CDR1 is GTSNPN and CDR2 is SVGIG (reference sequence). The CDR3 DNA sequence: TGTGCCTGGAGCAGACTAGCGGCTGAGACCCAGTACTTC. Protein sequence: CAWSRLAAETQYF.

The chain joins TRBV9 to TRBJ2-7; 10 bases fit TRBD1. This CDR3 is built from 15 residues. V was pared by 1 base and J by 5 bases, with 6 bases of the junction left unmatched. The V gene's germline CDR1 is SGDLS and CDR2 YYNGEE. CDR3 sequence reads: CASSVFGTGVDEQYF. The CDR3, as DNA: TGTGCCAGCAGCGTATTTGGGACAGGGGTGGACGAGCAGTACTTC.

In DNA form, the CDR3 reads TGTGCCAGCAGGCTTAGCGGGGGGGTATTCAATGAGCAGTTCTTC. It is translated as CASRLSGGVFNEQFF. The rearrangement links TRBV27 to TRBJ2-1, with 11 positions matching TRBD2. The CDR3 totals 15 residues. CDR1 and CDR2 from the germline V gene are MNHEY and SMNVEV (reference sequence). V shed 6 bases, J shed 6 bases, and the junction held 7 bases outside the gene matches.

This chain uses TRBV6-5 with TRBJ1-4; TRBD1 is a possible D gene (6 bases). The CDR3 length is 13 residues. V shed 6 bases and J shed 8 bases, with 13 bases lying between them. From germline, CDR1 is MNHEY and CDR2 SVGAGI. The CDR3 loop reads CASRRTANEKLFF. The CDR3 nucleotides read TGTGCCAGCAGGAGGACAGCGAACGAAAAACTGTTTTTT.

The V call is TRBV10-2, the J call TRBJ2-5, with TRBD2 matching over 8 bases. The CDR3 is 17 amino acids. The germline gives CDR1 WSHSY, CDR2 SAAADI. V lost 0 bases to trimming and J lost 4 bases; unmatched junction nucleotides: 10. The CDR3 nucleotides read TGCGCCAGCAGTGAGTCAACTTATAGCGGGGACGGAGAGACCCAGTACTTC. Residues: CASSESTYSGDGETQYF.

The CDR3 DNA reads TGTGCCAGCAGCGGGGACTTTGAAGAGACCCAGTACTTC. It encodes CASSGDFEETQYF. V and J are TRBV7-2 and TRBJ2-5; D is possibly TRBD2 (6 bases). CDR1 is SGHTA, CDR2 FQGNSA, per germline. Trimming stripped 5 bases from V and 3 bases from J, with 10 bases between. The CDR3 loop spans 13 amino acids.

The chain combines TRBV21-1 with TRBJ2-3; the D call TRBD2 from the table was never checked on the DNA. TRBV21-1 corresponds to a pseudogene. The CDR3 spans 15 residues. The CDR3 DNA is TGTGCCAGCAGCGGGCGGGGACTAGAGGCAGATACGCAGTATTTT. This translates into CASSGRGLEADTQYF.

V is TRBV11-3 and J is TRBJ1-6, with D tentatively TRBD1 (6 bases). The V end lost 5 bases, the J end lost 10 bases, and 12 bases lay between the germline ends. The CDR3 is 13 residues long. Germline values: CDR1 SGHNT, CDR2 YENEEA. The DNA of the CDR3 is TGTGCCAGCAGCATTGGACAGAGCTCACCCCTCCACTTT. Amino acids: CASSIGQSSPLHF.

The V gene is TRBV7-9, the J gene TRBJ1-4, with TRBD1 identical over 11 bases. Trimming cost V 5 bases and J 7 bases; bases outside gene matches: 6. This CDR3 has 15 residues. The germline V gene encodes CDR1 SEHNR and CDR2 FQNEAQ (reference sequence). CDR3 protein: CASSEGQGASEKLFF. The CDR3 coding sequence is TGTGCCAGCAGCGAAGGACAGGGGGCGAGTGAAAAACTGTTTTTT.

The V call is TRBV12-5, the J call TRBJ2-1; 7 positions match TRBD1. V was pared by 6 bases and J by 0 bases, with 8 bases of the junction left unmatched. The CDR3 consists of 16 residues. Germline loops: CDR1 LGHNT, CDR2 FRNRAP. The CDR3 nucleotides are TGTGCTAGTGGCCGACTGGGACAGAGCTCCTACAATGAGCAGTTCTTC. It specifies CASGRLGQSSYNEQFF.

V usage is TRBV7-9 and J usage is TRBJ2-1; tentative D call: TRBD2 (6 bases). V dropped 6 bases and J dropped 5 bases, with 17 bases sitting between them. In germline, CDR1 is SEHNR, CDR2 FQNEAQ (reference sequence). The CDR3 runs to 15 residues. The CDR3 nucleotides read TGTGCCAGCAGACGACGGACTACCATACACAATGAGCAGTTCTTC. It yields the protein CASRRRTTIHNEQFF. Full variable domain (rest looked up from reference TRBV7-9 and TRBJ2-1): DTGVSQNPRHKITKRGQNVTFRCDPISEHNRLYWYRQTLGQGPEFLTYFQNEAQLEKSRLLSDRFSAERPKGSFSTLEIQRTEQGDSAMYLCASRRRTTIHNEQFFGPGTRLTVL.

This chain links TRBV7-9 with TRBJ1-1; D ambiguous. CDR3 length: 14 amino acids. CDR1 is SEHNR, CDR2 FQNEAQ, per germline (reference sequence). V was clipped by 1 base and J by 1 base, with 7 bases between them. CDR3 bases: TGTGCCAGCAGCTTAGGACAAGAGAACACTGAAGCTTTCTTT. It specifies CASSLGQENTEAFF.